These 32 T cell receptor beta chains were all obtained from the same sample, sequenced in a study of CD8 T cells in ankylosing spondylitis. TCRdb itself ran the 5' RACE reads through MiXCR, one entry per CDR3 protein. The sample lists approximately 140,000 distinct CDR3 sequences, around 45% occurring once. Sequencing was done on a sample of synovial fluid, either unsorted or a sorted T cell fraction (not recorded which). Receptors originate from a male donor with ankylosing spondylitis.

The V and J genes are TRBV4-1 and TRBJ2-3; 15 nucleotides line up with TRBD2. V shed 0 bases, J shed 3 bases, and the junction held 7 bases outside the gene matches. This CDR3 has 19 amino acids. Germline-derived CDR1 and CDR2 are MGHRA and YSYEKL. The CDR3 coding sequence is TGCGCCAGCAGCCAAGAGGGGACTAGCGGGGGGTTAGGAACAGATACGCAGTATTTT. Amino acids: CASSQEGTSGGLGTDTQYF.

This clonotype was observed many times. The gene calls are TRBV6-2 or TRBV6-3 and TRBJ2-7; 7 bases line up with TRBD2. The CDR3 extends over 15 amino acids. The ends lost 6 bases at V and 0 bases at J; junction bases unmatched: 8. The germline gives CDR1 MNHEY, CDR2 SVGEGT. The CDR3 nucleotides are TGTGCCAGCAGATCCGGAGCGGGGAGCTCCTACGAGCAGTACTTC. Its translation: CASRSGAGSSYEQYF.

This clonotype was recorded only once. V usage is TRBV7-9 and J usage is TRBJ2-7; 7 bases line up with TRBD1. Trimming took 3 bases from V and 2 from J; bases not matched to a gene: 7. This CDR3 comprises 15 residues. Germline V gives CDR1 SEHNR, CDR2 FQNEAQ (reference sequence). In nucleotides, the CDR3 is TGTGCCAGCAGCTTCTACAGGGGCCCAGCCTACGAGCAGTACTTC. Protein sequence: CASSFYRGPAYEQYF.

CDR3 amino acids: CASSSTVLLGDTQYF. CDR3 coding DNA: TGTGCCAGCAGCTCGACGGTCCTCCTAGGGGATACGCAGTATTTT. The V gene is TRBV7-3, the J gene TRBJ2-3; D remains ambiguous. CDR1 is SGHTA and CDR2 is FQGTGA in the germline V gene. The CDR3 runs 15 residues. The germline V and J ends were trimmed by 4 bases and 6 bases, with 17 bases remaining between them.

The chain combines TRBV29-1 with TRBJ1-2, with TRBD1 as a possible D gene (6 bases). Trimming took 3 bases from V and 4 from J, leaving 15 bases between them. CDR1 SQVTM and CDR2 ANQGSEA come from the germline V gene. CDR3 length: 14 residues. The CDR3 protein is CSVESGAFGYGYTF. The CDR3 region has the DNA TGCAGCGTTGAGTCGGGGGCCTTCGGCTATGGCTACACCTTC.

V is TRBV28 and J is TRBJ1-2; D ambiguous. Germline assignment: CDR1 MDHEN and CDR2 SYDVKM. The CDR3 runs to 15 residues. Between the trimmed V and J ends, which lost 2 bases and 6 bases, there was a span of 16 bases. This CDR3 reads CASSLQTAGWDGYTF. CDR3 nucleotide sequence: TGTGCCAGCAGTTTACAGACGGCGGGATGGGATGGCTACACCTTC.

The chain joins TRBV6-2 or TRBV6-3 to TRBJ1-2; maybe TRBD1 (6 bases). The germline V gene encodes CDR1 MNHEY and CDR2 SVGEGT. The CDR3 has 19 amino acids. Trimming pared 8 bases from V and 8 bases from J, leaving 36 bases between. The CDR3 spells CASYYPTSDPGHRGGGYTF. In DNA, the CDR3 is TGTGCCAGCTATTACCCCACATCGGACCCGGGACACAGAGGTGGAGGCTACACCTTC.

This clonotype was detected ten times or more. This chain uses TRBV7-9 with TRBJ1-1; D may be TRBD1 (6 bases). The CDR3 extends over 12 amino acids. The germline gives CDR1 SEHNR, CDR2 FQNEAQ (reference sequence). Trimming removed 6 bases from V and 8 bases from J, with 13 bases in between. The CDR3 loop is CASRQGQREAFF. CDR3 bases: TGTGCCAGCAGACAGGGTCAAAGGGAAGCTTTCTTT. The variable domain in full, completed from reference TRBV7-9 and TRBJ1-1, reads DTGVSQNPRHKITKRGQNVTFRCDPISEHNRLYWYRQTLGQGPEFLTYFQNEAQLEKSRLLSDRFSAERPKGSFSTLEIQRTEQGDSAMYLCASRQGQREAFFGQGTRLTVV.

This clonotype has just a few counts. This chain uses TRBV7-3 with TRBJ2-1; tentative D call: TRBD2 (6 bases). The CDR3 is 15 amino acids. Deletions cut 5 bases from V and 3 bases from J, with 14 bases between. Germline CDR1 is SGHTA and CDR2 is FQGTGA. CDR3 region: CASSPETSYYNEQFF. The CDR3 DNA is TGTGCCAGCAGCCCAGAGACTAGTTACTACAATGAGCAGTTCTTC. Drawing the rest from reference TRBV7-3 and TRBJ2-1, the complete variable domain is GAGVSQTPSNKVTEKGKYVELRCDPISGHTALYWYRQSLGQGPEFLIYFQGTGAADDSGLPNDRFFAVRPEGSVSTLKIQRTERGDSAVYLCASSPETSYYNEQFFGPGTRLTVL.

This clonotype was counted ten times or more. The V call is TRBV6-2 or TRBV6-3, the J call TRBJ1-5, with D perhaps TRBD1 (5 bases). Trimming removed 2 bases at V and 5 bases at J, with 10 bases between. This CDR3 is 14 amino acids long. Germline lookup yields CDR1 MNHEY and CDR2 SVGEGT. This chain's CDR3 is CASSYGASHQPQHF. Here the CDR3 DNA reads TGTGCCAGCAGTTACGGGGCCAGTCATCAGCCCCAGCATTTT.

The V and J genes are TRBV5-1 and TRBJ1-2; 8 bases match TRBD1. V was pared by 5 bases and J by 0 bases, with 12 bases of the junction left unmatched. This CDR3 spans 17 amino acids. CDR1 SGHRS and CDR2 YFSETQ come from the germline V gene. The chain's CDR3 is CASRLGTGCIPNYGYTF. The CDR3 DNA follows: TGCGCCAGCAGACTTGGGACAGGCTGCATCCCTAACTATGGCTACACCTTC.

The chain joins TRBV4-1 to TRBJ2-7; D unresolved. The CDR3 runs to 12 residues. The germline CDR1 and CDR2 sequences are MGHRA and YSYEKL. V dropped 2 bases and J dropped 3 bases, with 5 bases sitting between them. Written as DNA, the CDR3 is TGCGCCAGCAGCCAACCATTCTACGAGCAGTACTTC. Translated, it gives CASSQPFYEQYF.

CDR3 coding DNA: TGCGCCAGCAGCCAACGACAGGAGAATCAGCCCCAGCATTTT. Its translation: CASSQRQENQPQHF. The V and J genes are TRBV4-1 and TRBJ1-5; D perhaps matches TRBD1 (6 bases). The CDR3 spans 14 residues. Per the germline V gene, CDR1 is MGHRA and CDR2 is YSYEKL. The V gene lost 2 bases and the J gene lost 4 bases, with 9 bases spanning the gap.

V is TRBV7-9 and J is TRBJ2-1, with D possibly matching TRBD1 (6 bases). The CDR3 is made up of 13 amino acids. The germline V gene has CDR1 SEHNR and CDR2 FQNEAQ (reference sequence). Trimming cost V 11 bases and J 2 bases, with 13 bases left between them. The CDR3 nucleotides read TGTGCCGTTTCCCGGGACACCTACAATGAGCAGTTCTTC. Translated, it gives CAVSRDTYNEQFF.

Notes on this clonotype: At one boundary the junction diverges from the germline segment, which might be a read error. V is TRBV4-2 and J is TRBJ2-2; 9 nucleotides match TRBD2. Germline V lookup: CDR1 LGHNA, CDR2 YNFKEQ. The CDR3 length is 22 residues. CDR3 protein: CASSPSPTWGSGGFTNTGDLFF. In nucleotides, the CDR3 is TGTGCCAGCAGCCCTAGCCCCACCTGGGGGAGCGGGGGGTTCACGAACACCGGGGACCTGTTTTTT.

This rearrangement joins TRBV12-3 or TRBV12-4 to TRBJ2-5, with 15 bases aligning to TRBD2. CDR3 length: 20 residues. V lost 6 bases and J lost 2; bases outside the gene matches: 16. Here the CDR3 reads CASSRPGTSGGPGEQETQYF. The CDR3 nucleotides read TGTGCCAGCAGCCGTCCCGGGACTAGCGGGGGGCCGGGGGAGCAAGAGACCCAGTACTTC.

This rearrangement joins TRBV5-1 to TRBJ2-7, with TRBD2 matching 8 bases. The CDR3 is 14 residues long. J gave up 2 bases and V 4 bases, and 5 bases lay outside the gene matches. Germline loops: CDR1 SGHRS, CDR2 YFSETQ. This chain's CDR3 is CASSLLAVPYEQYF. The DNA for the CDR3 is TGCGCCAGCAGCCTACTAGCGGTTCCCTACGAGCAGTACTTC.

CDR3 coding DNA: TGTGCCAGCAGTGAGGGTGGGTTCCGAGAGACCCAGTACTTC. Translating gives CASSEGGFRETQYF. The V call is TRBV6-1, the J call TRBJ2-5; no firm D call. V was pared by 3 bases and J by 4 bases, with 12 bases between. CDR1 MNHNS and CDR2 SASEGT come from the germline V gene. This CDR3 comprises 14 residues.

With respect to this clonotype: The junction departs from germline at one end; a sequencing error may be responsible. The rearrangement joins TRBV7-7 to TRBJ2-1; D unclear. Germline V lookup: CDR1 SSHAT, CDR2 FNYEAQ (reference sequence). There are 13 residues in the CDR3. Here the CDR3 DNA reads TGTGCTAGCAGCTTAGGCCCCTACAATGAGCAGTTCTTC. Protein product: CASSLGPYNEQFF.

The V gene is TRBV29-1, the J gene TRBJ2-1, with D perhaps TRBD1 or TRBD2 (5 bases each). The V end lost 5 bases, the J end lost 0 bases, and 14 bases lay between the germline ends. The CDR3 extends over 15 amino acids. CDR1 is SQVTM, CDR2 ANQGSEA, per germline. CDR3 protein: CSVPRVGVSYNEQFF. For the CDR3, the DNA is TGCAGCGTTCCCAGGGTGGGGGTCTCCTACAATGAGCAGTTCTTC.

This chain links TRBV29-1 with TRBJ2-2; D is uncertain. The germline V and J ends were trimmed by 7 bases and 8 bases, with 14 bases remaining between them. This CDR3 has 12 residues. Germline CDR1 is SQVTM and CDR2 is ANQGSEA. CDR3 loop: CSATCCRGELFF. The CDR3 bases are TGCAGCGCAACGTGTTGCAGGGGGGAGCTGTTTTTT.

This clonotype has just a few counts. The chain has TRBV21-1 and TRBJ2-4; TRBD1 is the table's D call and was not checked against the DNA. TRBV21-1 is flagged as a pseudogene. CDR3 length equals 16 residues. In nucleotides, the CDR3 is TGTGCCAGCAGCAAACTCTCGATCGGGGGGAATAACATTCAGTACTTC. Translated, it gives CASSKLSIGGNNIQYF.

This clonotype occurred a few times. This chain uses TRBV7-8 with TRBJ2-7; D not resolved. V gave up 2 bases and J gave up 7 bases, with 9 bases separating them. Germline V gene data show CDR1 as SGHVS and CDR2 as FQNEAQ. The CDR3 sequence is 12 residues long. For the CDR3, the DNA is TGTGCCAGCAGCTTATTTTGGTTGGAGCAGTACTTC. This translates into CASSLFWLEQYF.

The chain recombines TRBV7-2 with TRBJ2-1; TRBD2 aligns across 11 bases. V trimming: 5 bases; J trimming: 7 bases; junction bases outside the gene matches: 7. Germline assignment: CDR1 SGHTA and CDR2 FQGNSA. The CDR3 sequence is 15 residues long. Written as DNA, the CDR3 is TGTGCCAGCAGCCATAGCGGGAGGGCCCATAATGAGCAGTTCTTC. Its protein product is CASSHSGRAHNEQFF.

This clonotype occurred a few times. CDR3 amino acids: CASSQDRDTEAFF. CDR3 sequence (DNA): TGTGCCAGCAGTCAAGACAGGGACACTGAAGCTTTCTTT. V and J are TRBV6-1 and TRBJ1-1; 7 bases map to TRBD1. The CDR3 runs to 13 residues. V dropped 5 bases and J dropped 3; count of bases not matched to a gene: 3. The germline gives CDR1 MNHNS, CDR2 SASEGT.

The CDR3 DNA reads TGTGCCAGCAGTGACGGGGAGCGGGTCAATGAGCAGTTCTTC. Translating gives CASSDGERVNEQFF. The chain recombines TRBV6-4 with TRBJ2-1; D is possibly TRBD2 (6 bases). Deletions cut 2 bases from V and 6 bases from J, with 11 bases between. Germline CDR1 is MRHNA and CDR2 is SNTAGT. This CDR3 spans 14 amino acids.

V is TRBV7-2 and J is TRBJ2-7; TRBD1 is a possible D gene (6 bases). The germline CDR1 and CDR2 sequences are SGHTA and FQGNSA. The CDR3 loop spans 14 amino acids. The ends were cut back, 3 bases at V and 4 bases at J, with 13 bases in the middle. CDR3 sequence reads: CASSFQLGQYEQYF. The CDR3 bases are TGTGCCAGCAGCTTTCAATTGGGACAATACGAGCAGTACTTC.

The rearrangement joins TRBV20-1 to TRBJ2-7; TRBD2 aligns across 8 bases. The CDR3 totals 15 residues. CDR1 is DFQATT and CDR2 is SNEGSKA in the germline V gene (reference sequence). Unmatched junction bases numbered 12, after V lost 6 bases and J lost 2 bases. The DNA for the CDR3 is TGCAGTGCCCCGGCTGGGGAGCGGGAGCCCTACGAGCAGTACTTC. Its translation: CSAPAGEREPYEQYF.

The chain has TRBV12-3 or TRBV12-4 and TRBJ1-2, with D possibly matching TRBD1 (6 bases). V was pared by 3 bases and J by 4 bases, with 12 bases between. The CDR3 is 14 amino acids. The CDR3, as DNA: TGTGCCAGCAGTTTTGGGGGGCTCGGCTATGGCTACACCTTC. It encodes CASSFGGLGYGYTF.

Only one count was recorded for this clonotype. For the CDR3, the DNA is TGTGCCAGCAGCCGAAGCCAGATAGGGGGCTCCTACAATGAGCAGTTCTTC. Translating gives CASSRSQIGGSYNEQFF. V is TRBV4-2 and J is TRBJ2-1; possibly TRBD1 for D (6 bases). The V end was cut by 4 bases, the J end by 0 bases, with 16 bases between. The CDR3 is 17 amino acids. The germline V gene has CDR1 LGHNA and CDR2 YNFKEQ.

This clonotype was found a few times. The J gene is TRBJ2-3, the V gene TRBV6-4, with 7 bases lining up with TRBD2. The germline V gene encodes CDR1 MRHNA and CDR2 SNTAGT. CDR3 length equals 15 residues. V gave up 3 bases and J gave up 1 base; unmatched junction bases: 4. The CDR3 coding sequence is TGTGCCAGCAGTGAAAGCCGGGGGGGCACAGATACGCAGTATTTT. The encoded protein is CASSESRGGTDTQYF.

The chain has TRBV20-1 and TRBJ2-1; TRBD2 matches at 7 bases. Germline-derived CDR1 and CDR2 are DFQATT and SNEGSKA (reference sequence). The trim removed 5 bases at V and 0 bases at J, leaving 7 bases unmatched. This CDR3 comprises 15 residues. CDR3 sequence: CSAVAGESSYNEQFF. Written as DNA, the CDR3 is TGCAGTGCTGTTGCGGGGGAGAGCTCCTACAATGAGCAGTTCTTC.